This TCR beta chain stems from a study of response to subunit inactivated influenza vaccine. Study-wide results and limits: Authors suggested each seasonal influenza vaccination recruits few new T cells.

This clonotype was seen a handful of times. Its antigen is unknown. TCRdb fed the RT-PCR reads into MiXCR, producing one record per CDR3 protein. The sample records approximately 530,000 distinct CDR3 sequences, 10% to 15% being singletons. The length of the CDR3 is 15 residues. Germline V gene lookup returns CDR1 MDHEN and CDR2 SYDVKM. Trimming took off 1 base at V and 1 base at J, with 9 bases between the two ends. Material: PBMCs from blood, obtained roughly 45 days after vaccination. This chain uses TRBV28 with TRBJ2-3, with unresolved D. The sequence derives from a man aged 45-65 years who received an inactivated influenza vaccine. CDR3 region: CASSLFALGTDTQYF. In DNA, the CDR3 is TGTGCCAGCAGTTTATTCGCACTCGGCACAGATACGCAGTATTTT.